Listed below are T cell receptor beta chains from one sample, sequenced in a study of blood T cell repertoires in COVID-19. Assay used: immunoSEQ multiplex PCR; TCRdb lists only in-frame clones, some missing. Among 200,000 to 250,000 clones listed, around 84% were seen once. Sequenced sample: peripheral blood. These receptors were obtained from a woman older than 75 with active or convalescent COVID-19. Both conserved end residues are part of each CDR3. Fields, in order: clone size, V gene, D gene, J gene, CDR3 protein, CDR3 DNA. The D gene is left open where the match is weak. Not all rows give a size; the values are once, few, many and, for expanded clones, a class.

NA	TRBV25-1	TRBD1	TRBJ1-2	CASSEYRTGVNYGYTF	TGTGCCAGCAGTGAATACAGGACAGGGGTTAACTATGGCTACACCTTC
NA	TRBV7-3	TRBD1	TRBJ2-6	CASSLMGRATGFSSGANVLTF	TGTGCCAGCAGCTTAATGGGTCGGGCGACAGGGTTCAGCTCTGGGGCCAACGTCCTGACTTTC
NA	TRBV19	NA	TRBJ1-1	CASSRVGGLNTEAFF	TGTGCCAGTAGTCGGGTGGGGGGTTTGAACACTGAAGCTTTCTTT
few	TRBV18	NA	TRBJ1-5	CASSPGRGNQPQHF	TGTGCCAGCTCACCAGGGAGGGGCAATCAGCCCCAGCATTTT
NA	TRBV27	NA	TRBJ1-5	CASSLSVSLNQPQHF	TGTGCCAGCAGTCTGTCGGTCTCCCTCAATCAGCCCCAGCATTTT
NA	TRBV7-2	NA	TRBJ1-2	CASSLGGYGYTF	TGTGCCAGCAGCTTAGGAGGCTATGGCTACACCTTC
NA	TRBV19	NA	TRBJ1-1	CASSPRGGDSTEAFF	TGTGCCAGTAGTCCGCGAGGGGGGGATAGCACTGAAGCTTTCTTT
NA	TRBV28	TRBD1	TRBJ1-1	CASSPGTVTTEAFF	TGTGCCAGCAGTCCCGGGACAGTAACCACTGAAGCTTTCTTT
NA	TRBV7-2	TRBD1	TRBJ1-2	CASSLLPGGTYGYTF	TGTGCCAGCAGCTTACTACCAGGGGGGACCTATGGCTACACCTTC
NA	TRBV19	TRBD1	TRBJ1-1	CASSIDRGPGTEAFF	TGTGCCAGTAGTATTGACAGGGGGCCTGGCACTGAAGCTTTCTTT
few	TRBV7-2	TRBD1	TRBJ2-1	CASSLGPGQGSYNEQFF	TGTGCCAGCAGCTTAGGCCCGGGACAGGGTAGCTACAATGAGCAGTTCTTC
few	TRBV2	TRBD2	TRBJ2-2	CASSEVAGVTGELFF	TGTGCCAGCAGTGAAGTAGCGGGAGTTACCGGGGAGCTGTTTTTT
many	TRBV5-1	NA	TRBJ1-1	CASKSDPMNTEAFF	TGCGCCAGCAAGAGCGACCCTATGAACACTGAAGCTTTCTTT
NA	TRBV10-3	TRBD2	TRBJ2-3	CAISRTSGRSADTQYF	TGTGCCATCAGTAGGACTAGCGGGAGGAGTGCAGATACGCAGTATTTT
once	TRBV7-8	NA	TRBJ2-3	CASSPSTDTQYF	TGTGCCAGCAGCCCGAGCACAGATACGCAGTATTTT
NA	TRBV14	NA	TRBJ2-7	CATSRRQGYEQYF	TGTGCCACCTCCCGCCGGCAGGGATACGAGCAGTACTTC
NA	TRBV9	TRBD2	TRBJ2-3	CASSVTSGGQGTDTQYF	TGTGCCAGCAGCGTAACTAGCGGGGGACAAGGCACAGATACGCAGTATTTT
NA	TRBV5-6	NA	TRBJ1-3	CASSFGSHSGNTIYF	TGTGCCAGCAGCTTTGGCAGTCACTCTGGAAACACCATATATTTT
few	TRBV28	TRBD1	TRBJ1-2	CASSPPTGGYGYTF	TGTGCCAGCAGCCCTCCGACAGGGGGCTATGGCTACACCTTC
NA	TRBV4-1	TRBD2	TRBJ2-2	CASSQRTSGAGELFF	TGCGCCAGCAGTCAGCGGACTAGCGGGGCCGGGGAGCTGTTTTTT
NA	TRBV2	NA	TRBJ2-7	CASSGPGISYEQYF	TGTGCCAGCAGTGGTCCAGGGATCTCCTACGAGCAGTACTTC
NA	TRBV27	TRBD1	TRBJ1-2	CASARQGTLVGYTF	TGTGCCAGCGCTCGACAGGGGACATTGGTAGGCTACACCTTC
NA	TRBV5-4	NA	TRBJ2-3	CASSFPRGAGADTQYF	TGTGCCAGCAGCTTTCCACGGGGGGCCGGGGCAGATACGCAGTATTTT
NA	TRBV21-1	NA	TRBJ1-5	CASSTLVGPNVGSNQPQHF	TGTGCCAGCAGCACCCTTGTGGGGCCGAACGTAGGTAGCAATCAGCCCCAGCATTTT
NA	TRBV7-9	NA	TRBJ1-4	CASSLEGEKGKKLFF	TGTGCCAGCAGCTTAGAGGGGGAAAAGGGGAAAAAACTGTTTTTT
NA	TRBV30	NA	TRBJ1-3	CAWRHTGTGNTIYF	TGTGCCTGGAGGCACACGGGAACTGGAAACACCATATATTTT
NA	TRBV11-2	TRBD1	TRBJ1-4	CASSFRGSAGGEKLFF	TGTGCCAGCAGCTTTAGAGGGTCTGCAGGGGGTGAAAAACTGTTTTTT
NA	TRBV6-5	NA	TRBJ1-5	CASSLTRNQPQHF	TGTGCCAGCAGCCTGACAAGGAATCAGCCCCAGCATTTT
NA	TRBV19	TRBD1	TRBJ1-2	CASTPTGAYGYTF	TGTGCCAGTACCCCGACAGGGGCCTATGGCTACACCTTC
NA	TRBV6-5	NA	TRBJ2-7	CASSYRQATYEQYF	TGTGCCAGCAGTTACCGGCAGGCCACCTACGAGCAGTACTTC
NA	TRBV4-2	TRBD2	TRBJ2-1	CASSPRLAGYNEQFF	TGTGCCAGCAGCCCCCGACTAGCGGGGTACAATGAGCAGTTCTTC
NA	TRBV6-5	TRBD1	TRBJ1-2	CASSYWTGSNYGYTF	TGTGCCAGCAGCTACTGGACAGGATCTAACTATGGCTACACCTTC
NA	TRBV5-6	TRBD1	TRBJ1-5	CASSLGQGQSNQPQHF	TGTGCCAGCAGCTTAGGACAGGGGCAAAGCAATCAGCCCCAGCATTTT
NA	TRBV14	TRBD1	TRBJ2-1	CASSQGGRTGLWFF	TGTGCCAGCAGCCAAGGAGGACGGACAGGCCTGTGGTTCTTC
NA	TRBV9	NA	TRBJ1-2	CASSSRDRKGGFYGYTF	TGTGCCAGCAGCTCCCGGGACCGCAAGGGAGGGTTCTATGGCTACACCTTC
few	TRBV6-2/TRBV6-3	NA	TRBJ1-1	CASSLSDSRLF	TGTGCCAGCAGTCTTTCGGACAGTCGGCTCTTT
NA	TRBV28	TRBD1	TRBJ2-5	CAIRDRGRETQYF	TGTGCCATCCGGGACAGGGGTAGGGAGACCCAGTACTTC